The following is a T cell receptor (beta chain) sequence with its context. This clone has only one observation. The clone's antigen remains unknown. No much larger clone is present one base from it, and per-base qualities are unavailable. The junction shows trimming of 4 bases on V and 5 bases on J, and the gene matches do not reach 4 bases of it. Looking up the germline V gene (reference sequence) yields CDR1 SGHKS and CDR2 YYEKEE. Spanning cysteine to phenylalanine, the CDR3 consists of 13 amino acids. The entry retains the CDR3 DNA only, 39 bases that are in frame from base 1. This entry belongs to a study of blood T cell repertoires in COVID-19 (dated by TCRdb to the early 2020s). Describing the broader study: Samples from collaborators originated in the United States, Italy and Spain and spanned both the acute and convalescent phases of COVID-19. The material from the prospective study consisted of cDNA or gDNA derived from T cells, B-cell-depleted T cells, or PBMCs. The dataset comprised deeply sampled blood TCRbeta repertoires from subjects exposed to, actively infected with, or recovered from COVID-19. The repertoires were released in a freely available public database intended as a resource for research on the immune response to SARS-CoV-2. Sample metadata almost always included a de-identified subject ID, COVID-19 status, age in years and sex. Samples came from the ongoing ImmuneRACE study (first 160 participants) plus 1,254 subjects from 6 global collaborators. Where available, HLA class I and class II types were taken from metadata supplied by the sample provider and were not determined by assay-based typing. Study-level results and caveats: The amount of clinical and demographic metadata varied by source and participant and was provided uncurated.

Enrolling through a virtual design, the prospective study's participants ranged in age from roughly 18 to 95 years and lived across 20 to 25 United States geographic areas. Cohort assignment in the prospective study relied on participant-reported clinical history from a screening survey and a study questionnaire. Exposed participants had been in contact, within 2 weeks of entering the study, with a person who had a PCR-confirmed or clinician-diagnosed case of COVID-19. In the prospective study, mobile phlebotomists collected whole blood, serum and a nasopharyngeal or oropharyngeal swab from each participant. Prospective study participants could optionally give additional blood draws and questionnaires over a roughly 2-month period. Blood samples from the prospective study were shipped frozen or at room temperature prior to DNA extraction. The immunoSEQ Assay, a bias-controlled multiplex PCR, was used to amplify TCRbeta CDR3 regions from genomic DNA. As for the original processing: The number of nucleated cells in each sample was estimated from the amplification of reference gene primers within the assay. To quantify the absolute abundance of each unique TCRbeta CDR3 rearrangement, sequence reads were collapsed and filtered. For each sample, productive Simpson clonality was calculated by taking the square root of Simpson's diversity index across productive rearrangements. As stored in TCRdb, this immuneACCESS dataset retains in-frame rearrangements with V and J assigned. A fraction of the clones does not appear; measured against another copy, unresolved V genes explain less than half of the discrepancy, and the remainder lacks a known reason. V, J and clone size derive from that table, while D and trimming were established from the DNA sequence. This sample is represented by about 150,000 clones; roughly 83% of them were singletons. Clones ranked in the top ten supply around 5% of the sample.

Recombination linked TRBV5-5 to TRBJ1-1; 8 bases in between match TRBD1. Sequencing used PBMCs or T cells enriched from blood (not recorded which). The TCR originated in an older man who had been exposed to COVID-19. Read as DNA, the sequence is TGTGCCAGCAGCACAGGGGGATATACTGAAGCTTTCTTT. Its product reads: CASSTGGYTEAFF.